The following is a T cell receptor (beta chain) sequence with its context. Its antigen is unknown. The PCR contained 60 Vbeta and 13 Jbeta primers. Profiled with immunoSEQ multiplex PCR; TCRdb holds only in-frame clones, not every one. The sample yields around 200,000 clones, over 70% seen once. The data originate from a study of cytomegalovirus exposure and HLA in healthy donors. Study-level results: A later analysis by the authors found several of the most significant clusters apparently linked to common viral pathogens. It was only CMV serostatus that was available as immune exposure information.

After removal of 0 bases from V and 3 bases from J, the junction contained 5 bases not matched to a gene. The CDR3 has 15 residues. The germline V gene has CDR1 SGDLS and CDR2 YYNGEE. The sequencing input was PBMCs. The J gene is TRBJ1-2, the V gene TRBV9; 7 nucleotides match TRBD1. The origin of this receptor is an older woman in good health and CMV-seropositive. As DNA, the CDR3 is TGTGCCAGCAGCGTAGAAGGAGGGGGCGACTATGGCTACACCTTC. Amino acids: CASSVEGGGDYGYTF.